These 13 T cell receptor beta chains originate from one sample sequenced in a study of CD8+ T cells in alopecia areata (dated by TCRdb to 2016 to 2019). Library preparation employed the immunoSEQ multiplex PCR assay. To provide template for TCR sequencing, every sample had RNA extracted and reverse transcribed into cDNA. TCRdb mirrors the immuneACCESS table, restricted to in-frame sequences. Some clones are absent from its copies; in checked studies, under half trace to an unresolved V gene, and the reason for the others is unknown. The sample has 150,000 or so clones on record, about 60% of them singletons. In total, the top ten clones hold approximately 4.3% of the sample. What was sequenced was CD4+ T cells sorted from blood. These receptors were obtained from a human donor in good health.

This clone appeared a single time. The genes are TRBV28 and TRBJ1-5; TRBD1 might be the D (5 bases). The V and J ends lost 3 bases and 5 bases respectively, with 11 bases between them. CDR1 MDHEN and CDR2 SYDVKM come from the germline V gene. This CDR3 is 14 amino acids long. The CDR3 spells CASSLSGVDQPQHF. The CDR3 bases are TGTGCCAGCAGTTTGTCGGGGGTAGATCAGCCCCAGCATTTT.

This rearrangement joins TRBV28 to TRBJ2-5, with 10 bases matching TRBD2. Germline V gene data show CDR1 as MDHEN and CDR2 as SYDVKM. The CDR3 has 16 amino acids. The V and J ends lost 6 bases and 2 bases, in that order; junction bases with no gene match: 9. CDR3 nucleotide sequence: TGTGCCAGCAGCCAATATAGCGGGAGGCTTCAAGAGACCCAGTACTTC. This gives the protein CASSQYSGRLQETQYF.

The rearrangement joins TRBV7-2 to TRBJ2-7, with D unclear. Germline V CDR1 and CDR2: SGHTA, FQGNSA. V was cut by 10 bases and J by 4 bases, with 11 bases left in between. The length of the CDR3 is 11 residues. The DNA of the CDR3 is TGTGCCACAGAGGCCGTTTACGAGCAGTACTTC. It codes for CATEAVYEQYF.

Remarks on this clone: The sample contains more than one DNA sequence encoding this CDR3. The chain links TRBV6-1 to TRBJ1-5, with 7 positions matching TRBD1. CDR1 MNHNS and CDR2 SASEGT come from the germline V gene. With 4 bases clipped from V and 3 bases from J, the junction kept 3 bases outside the gene matches. CDR3 length: 14 residues. The CDR3 region has the DNA TGTGCCAGCAGTGGACAGGGCGCCAATCAGCCCCAGCATTTT. This gives the protein CASSGQGANQPQHF.

The V call is TRBV2, the J call TRBJ1-5; D is uncertain. Germline V gives CDR1 SNHLY, CDR2 FYNNEI. The CDR3 extends over 13 amino acids. Trimming took 6 bases from V and 8 from J, leaving 14 bases between them. DNA of the CDR3: TGTGCCAGCAGCGGCGGCCGGGCAGAGCCCCAGCATTTT. This translates into CASSGGRAEPQHF.

The chain couples TRBV5-1 to TRBJ2-5, with D tentatively TRBD1 (6 bases). V was pared by 3 bases and J by 2 bases, with 17 bases between. CDR3 length: 16 residues. Germline V gene data show CDR1 as SGHRS and CDR2 as YFSETQ. CDR3 sequence: CASSSWGHSPQETQYF. CDR3 DNA: TGCGCCAGCAGCTCGTGGGGGCATTCCCCACAAGAGACCCAGTACTTC. The full variable domain, its missing parts supplied by reference TRBV5-1 and TRBJ2-5, is KAGVTQTPRYLIKTRGQQVTLSCSPISGHRSVSWYQQTPGQGLQFLFEYFSETQRNKGNFPGRFSGRQFSNSRSEMNVSTLELGDSALYLCASSSWGHSPQETQYFGPGTRLLVL.

CDR3 region: CASSLERGVTDTQYF. In nucleotides, the CDR3 is TGCGCCAGCAGCTTGGAAAGGGGCGTCACAGATACGCAGTATTTT. V is TRBV5-1 and J is TRBJ2-3; tentatively, D is TRBD1 (5 bases). The germline V gene has CDR1 SGHRS and CDR2 YFSETQ. The V end lost 0 bases, the J end lost 2 bases, and 10 bases lay between the germline ends. The CDR3 totals 15 residues.

CDR3 in DNA: TGCGCCAGCAGCATAGGGACTAGCGGGGTGAACACCGGGGAGCTGTTTTTT. Its translation: CASSIGTSGVNTGELFF. V and J are TRBV5-1 and TRBJ2-2, with 13 bases that match TRBD2. The CDR3 covers 17 residues. CDR1 and CDR2 (germline): SGHRS, YFSETQ. The V and J ends lost 4 bases and 1 base, in that order; junction bases with no gene match: 4.

This chain connects TRBV30 to TRBJ1-2, with a tentative D call TRBD1 (6 bases). Trimming pared 5 bases from V and 5 bases from J, leaving 15 bases between. Germline V gene lookup returns CDR1 GTSNPN and CDR2 SVGIG (reference sequence). This CDR3 has 13 residues. This CDR3 is CAWGQTFGYGYTF. In DNA form, the CDR3 reads TGTGCCTGGGGACAGACCTTTGGATATGGCTACACCTTC. Variable domain in full (rest from reference TRBV30 and TRBJ1-2): SQTIHQWPATLVQPVGSPLSLECTVEGTSNPNLYWYRQAAGRGLQLLFYSVGIGQISSEVPQNLSASRPQDRQFILSSKKLLLSDSGFYLCAWGQTFGYGYTFGSGTRLTVV.

The genes are TRBV29-1 and TRBJ2-5, with D unresolved. The germline V gene encodes CDR1 SQVTM and CDR2 ANQGSEA. The germline V and J ends were trimmed by 7 bases and 5 bases, with 11 bases remaining between them. The CDR3 contains 11 residues. DNA of the CDR3: TGCAGCGGGGGATTCGATGAGACCCAGTACTTC. It translates to CSGGFDETQYF.

The rearrangement uses TRBV13 and TRBJ1-2; a possible D gene is TRBD1 (5 bases). There are 13 residues in the CDR3. V lost 2 bases to trimming and J lost 4 bases, with 8 bases between them. In germline, CDR1 is PRHDT, CDR2 FYEKMQ (reference sequence). As DNA, the CDR3 is TGTGCCAGCAGCTTAAAGCAGGGCTATGGCTACACCTTC. This translates into CASSLKQGYGYTF.

This clone was recorded many times. This chain connects TRBV29-1 to TRBJ2-1, with D perhaps TRBD1 (5 bases). This CDR3 is 12 amino acids long. From germline, CDR1 is SQVTM and CDR2 ANQGSEA. Between the trimmed V and J ends, which lost 4 bases and 8 bases, there was a span of 12 bases. CDR3 residues: CSVGSRVDEQFF. Here the CDR3 DNA reads TGCAGCGTTGGAAGCAGGGTGGATGAGCAGTTCTTC.

The chain recombines TRBV30 with TRBJ1-1; D is ambiguous. In germline, CDR1 is GTSNPN, CDR2 SVGIG (reference sequence). There are 12 residues in the CDR3. V shed 5 bases and J shed 3 bases, with 10 bases lying between them. In nucleotides, the CDR3 is TGTGCCTGGTCGGGGAGCCACACTGAAGCTTTCTTT. Encoded protein: CAWSGSHTEAFF.